What follows are 20 T cell receptor beta chains derived from one specimen sequenced in a study of blood T cell repertoires in COVID-19. TCRdb's copy holds only in-frame clones and misses some; the assay was immunoSEQ multiplex PCR. In the table there are fewer than 300,000 clones, roughly 88% of which are singletons. The sequenced sample was PBMCs or T cells enriched from blood (not recorded which). Source of these receptors: a woman aged 35 to 49 with acute COVID-19.

This clone was seen more than once but under ten times. The J gene is TRBJ2-7, the V gene TRBV9, with TRBD2 identical over 13 bases. The germline V gene has CDR1 SGDLS and CDR2 YYNGEE. The V and J ends lost 0 bases and 6 bases, in that order; junction bases with no gene match: 3. CDR3 length: 15 residues. As DNA, the CDR3 is TGTGCCAGCAGCGTAGGGGGACTAGCGGGAAGCGAGCAGTACTTC. Residues: CASSVGGLAGSEQYF.

This clone has a single count. The rearrangement uses TRBV19 and TRBJ1-1, with unresolved D. CDR1 is LNHDA, CDR2 SQIVND, per germline (reference sequence). The CDR3 is made up of 18 amino acids. V was trimmed by 4 bases and J by 8 bases, leaving 29 bases between them. This chain's CDR3 is CASSNSLLGLRRNSEAFF. For the CDR3, the DNA is TGTGCCAGTAGTAATTCCCTCTTGGGCCTGAGAAGAAATTCAGAAGCTTTCTTT.

V gene TRBV11-3 combines with J gene TRBJ2-3; 7 positions match TRBD2. Per the germline V gene, CDR1 is SGHNT and CDR2 is YENEEA. V lost 0 bases, J lost 5 bases, and 5 bases stayed unmatched. The CDR3 consists of 15 residues. This chain's CDR3 is CASSLERGYGDTQYF. CDR3 sequence (DNA): TGTGCCAGCAGCTTAGAGCGGGGGTATGGAGATACGCAGTATTTT.

The chain couples TRBV29-1 to TRBJ2-5; 8 bases match TRBD2. The CDR3 spans 13 residues. The V gene end was trimmed by 1 base and the J gene end by 2 bases; junction bases not matched to a gene: 0. Germline-derived CDR1 and CDR2 are SQVTM and ANQGSEA. This CDR3 is CSVEAGGQETQYF. In DNA, the CDR3 is TGCAGCGTTGAAGCGGGGGGGCAAGAGACCCAGTACTTC.

The chain uses TRBV19 and TRBJ2-5; D is uncertain. Germline CDR1 is LNHDA and CDR2 is SQIVND (reference sequence). The CDR3 has 14 residues. V was cut by 3 bases and J by 5 bases, with 13 bases left in between. CDR3 nucleotides: TGTGCCAGTAGTATCTACCACAAGGAGGAGACCCAGTACTTC. It is translated as CASSIYHKEETQYF.

The chain couples TRBV5-1 to TRBJ2-3, with 7 bases aligning to TRBD1. The V segment lost 3 bases and the J segment 2 bases; nucleotides outside the gene matches: 12. The length of the CDR3 is 17 residues. Germline V lookup: CDR1 SGHRS, CDR2 YFSETQ. CDR3 sequence (DNA): TGCGCCAGCAGCTGGACGGGACAGAACATTAACACAGATACGCAGTATTTT. Its protein product is CASSWTGQNINTDTQYF.

The rearrangement joins TRBV5-1 to TRBJ2-7; 7 bases are shared with TRBD1. The germline V gene encodes CDR1 SGHRS and CDR2 YFSETQ. V trimming: 0 bases; J trimming: 2 bases; junction bases outside the gene matches: 2. This CDR3 has 14 amino acids. The CDR3 region is CASSLEQGAYEQYF. CDR3 in DNA: TGCGCCAGCAGCTTGGAGCAGGGGGCCTACGAGCAGTACTTC.

The gene calls are TRBV7-8 and TRBJ1-1, with 7 bases aligning to TRBD1. Trimming removed 5 bases from V and 0 bases from J; junction bases left unmatched: 3. The length of the CDR3 is 14 residues. CDR1 SGHVS and CDR2 FQNEAQ come from the germline V gene. The CDR3 DNA reads TGTGCCAGCAGCCCGACAGGGATGAACACTGAAGCTTTCTTT. This sequence encodes CASSPTGMNTEAFF.

The chain carries TRBV30 and TRBJ2-4, with a weak D call TRBD2 (5 bases). Germline V CDR1 and CDR2: GTSNPN, SVGIG (reference sequence). The CDR3 loop spans 16 amino acids. V lost 1 base and J lost 4, with 17 bases in between. CDR3 coding DNA: TGTGCCTGGAGTGACCGGGAATCTCTCTGGAAAAACATTCAGTACTTC. This translates into CAWSDRESLWKNIQYF. The complete variable domain, with remaining parts taken from reference TRBV30 and TRBJ2-4, reads SQTIHQWPATLVQPVGSPLSLECTVEGTSNPNLYWYRQAAGRGLQLLFYSVGIGQISSEVPQNLSASRPQDRQFILSSKKLLLSDSGFYLCAWSDRESLWKNIQYFGAGTRLSVL.

The chain combines TRBV6-2 or TRBV6-3 with TRBJ2-2; weak D call: TRBD2 (6 bases). V gave up 5 bases and J gave up 0 bases, with 19 bases separating them. The germline CDR1 and CDR2 sequences are MNHEY and SVGEGT. The CDR3 is 18 amino acids. CDR3 residues: CASSPHGFSGANTGELFF. CDR3 nucleotide sequence: TGTGCCAGCAGTCCCCATGGATTTAGCGGAGCGAACACCGGGGAGCTGTTTTTT.

This chain connects TRBV28 to TRBJ2-1; TRBD1 aligns across 11 bases. Losses at the gene ends were 6 bases for V and 6 bases for J; bases not matched to a gene: 7. The CDR3 has 15 amino acids. Germline V gives CDR1 MDHEN, CDR2 SYDVKM. The CDR3 DNA is TGTGCCAGCAGGGGGGACAGGGGGATTTTCAATGAGCAGTTCTTC. This translates into CASRGDRGIFNEQFF.

The V and J genes are TRBV27 and TRBJ2-2, with 13 bases fitting TRBD2. Germline trimming cut 4 bases from V and 6 bases from J; bases unmatched to any gene: 2. This CDR3 is built from 15 residues. Germline CDR1 reads MNHEY; CDR2 reads SMNVEV (reference sequence). The CDR3 sequence is CASSSGTSGAGELFF. CDR3 in DNA: TGTGCCAGCAGTTCCGGGACTAGCGGGGCCGGGGAGCTGTTTTTT.

The chain combines TRBV7-9 with TRBJ2-7; D perhaps matches TRBD1 (6 bases). Germline V CDR1 and CDR2: SEHNR, FQNEAQ (reference sequence). The CDR3 covers 13 residues. The V gene lost 3 bases and the J gene lost 4 bases, with 10 bases spanning the gap. The CDR3 sequence: CASSFGQKYEQYF. For the CDR3, the DNA is TGTGCCAGCAGCTTCGGACAGAAATACGAGCAGTACTTC.

The rearrangement uses TRBV5-4 and TRBJ1-1; TRBD1 matches at 8 bases. The V and J ends lost 3 bases and 7 bases, in that order; junction bases with no gene match: 5. This CDR3 has 13 amino acids. The germline gives CDR1 SGHNT, CDR2 YYREEE (reference sequence). CDR3 residues: CASSSTGASEAFF. The CDR3 region has the DNA TGTGCCAGCAGCTCGACAGGGGCGAGTGAAGCTTTCTTT.

This chain uses TRBV7-9 with TRBJ1-1; no reliable D call. The CDR3 is 11 residues long. V was trimmed by 5 bases and J by 7 bases, leaving 8 bases between them. Germline values: CDR1 SEHNR, CDR2 FQNEAQ (reference sequence). The CDR3 spells CASSLQNEAFF. CDR3 in DNA: TGTGCCAGCAGCCTTCAGAATGAAGCTTTCTTT.

The chain employs TRBV18 and TRBJ1-2; 7 bases are shared with TRBD1. Germline V gene data show CDR1 as KGHSH and CDR2 as LQKENI. CDR3 length equals 14 residues. V shed 10 bases, J shed 1 base, and the junction held 9 bases outside the gene matches. The CDR3 region has the DNA TGTGCCACCCCTCACAGGGGAGATAACTATGGCTACACCTTC. Protein sequence: CATPHRGDNYGYTF.

The chain uses TRBV12-3 or TRBV12-4 and TRBJ1-2, with D tentatively TRBD1 (5 bases). Trimming left V 6 bases short and J 4 bases short, with 9 bases between. CDR3 size: 12 residues. The CDR3, as DNA: TGTGCCAGCAGCGACAGTCTCTATGGCTACACCTTC. Its translation is CASSDSLYGYTF.

This chain joins TRBV7-9 and TRBJ2-4; TRBD1 might be the D (6 bases). Germline V lookup: CDR1 SEHNR, CDR2 FQNEAQ (reference sequence). CDR3 length equals 16 residues. With 1 base removed from V and 4 bases from J, the gap between germline ends came to 14 bases. The CDR3 DNA reads TGTGCCAGCAGCTTAGGGCAGGGGCTCCTAAAAAACATTCAGTACTTC. Translated: CASSLGQGLLKNIQYF. The full variable domain, in which reference TRBV7-9 and TRBJ2-4 provide the parts outside the CDR3, is DTGVSQNPRHKITKRGQNVTFRCDPISEHNRLYWYRQTLGQGPEFLTYFQNEAQLEKSRLLSDRFSAERPKGSFSTLEIQRTEQGDSAMYLCASSLGQGLLKNIQYFGAGTRLSVL.

V gene TRBV6-5 combines with J gene TRBJ2-1; TRBD1 matches at 9 bases. The germline V gene encodes CDR1 MNHEY and CDR2 SVGAGI. This CDR3 has 14 amino acids. V shed 5 bases and J 4 bases; nucleotides not matched to a gene: 3. The CDR3 loop is CASSRDRVYNEQFF. The CDR3 DNA is TGTGCCAGCAGTCGGGACAGGGTATACAATGAGCAGTTCTTC.

This sequence joins TRBV6-5 and TRBJ2-7, with D perhaps TRBD2 (5 bases). V was clipped by 6 bases and J by 2 bases, with 11 bases between them. Germline V lookup: CDR1 MNHEY, CDR2 SVGAGI. The length of the CDR3 is 13 residues. CDR3 nucleotide sequence: TGTGCCAGCAGATGGTCGGGAACCTACGAGCAGTACTTC. Encoded protein: CASRWSGTYEQYF.